This T cell receptor beta chain derives from a study of tumor and adjacent non-tumor tissue in lung cancer. The overall study: Histology: under 15 adenocarcinoma, a couple of squamous cell carcinoma, 1 small cell lung cancer. Aged roughly 31 to 76 years, patients included approximately 11 men and 4 to 6 women with stage I to III disease.

The study's findings and limits: TCR diversity was significantly greater in tumor than normal lung tissue.

RNA was extracted from bulk tissue without any cell sorting. A word on this clonotype: Its target is unknown. Compared with germline, one end of the junction differs, possibly owing to a read error.

TCRbeta libraries were built with three rounds of nested PCR, modified from ARM-PCR. TCRdb reprocessed the multiplex PCR reads via MiXCR and lists one record per CDR3 protein. In the table there are 65,000 to 90,000 distinct CDR3 sequences, approximately 68% of which are singletons. Germline V gene sequence: CDR1 MNHEY, CDR2 SVGEGT. This CDR3 comprises 13 residues. The sequenced sample was lung tumor tissue. J is TRBJ2-1 and V is TRBV6-2 or TRBV6-3; no reliable D call. This clonotype was sampled from a woman aged 70-85 years with non-small cell lung cancer. CDR3 amino acids: CASSYSVRYEHFF. The CDR3 DNA reads as TGTGCCAGCAGTTACTCGGTGCGTTATGAGCATTTCTTC.